Listed here is a single T cell receptor (beta chain). Its specificity is not known. This specimen comes from a study of shared clonotypes between healthy human individuals. Findings and caveats of the study: Generally, naive subsets (rather than memory subsets) showed larger estimated richness. Sorted-subset sequencing, rarefaction showed, was incomplete despite large depth. Relative to their counterparts shared across all four donors, non-shared clonotypes exhibited diminished generation probabilities.

CDR1 is SGHRS and CDR2 is YFSETQ in the germline V gene. The CDR3 covers 15 residues. J lost 4 bases, V lost 4 bases, and 5 bases had no gene match. For sorted subsets, approximately 0.2 ug DNA per replicate equaled about 30,000 T cell genomes. Here immunoSEQ multiplex PCR was the method, and the copy in TCRdb shows in-frame clones only, minus some. This sample has over a million clones, with roughly 70% found just once. The sequenced sample was memory CD4+ T cells sorted from blood. Subset specified: CD45RA-negative fraction. This clonotype originated in a man between 18 and 35 years old in good health. The chain couples TRBV5-1 to TRBJ1-6; 7 nucleotides align to TRBD1. This CDR3 is CASSETGLYNSPLHF. For the CDR3, the DNA is TGCGCCAGCAGCGAGACAGGGTTATATAATTCACCCCTCCACTTT. Together with reference TRBV5-1 and TRBJ1-6, the CDR3 gives the full variable domain: KAGVTQTPRYLIKTRGQQVTLSCSPISGHRSVSWYQQTPGQGLQFLFEYFSETQRNKGNFPGRFSGRQFSNSRSEMNVSTLELGDSALYLCASSETGLYNSPLHFGNGTRLTVT.